This T cell receptor beta chain was obtained from a study of blood T cell repertoires in COVID-19. Turning to the study itself: Sites across the United States, Italy and Spain contributed samples from acute and convalescent COVID-19. PBMCs, B-cell-depleted T cells, or T cells provided the cDNA or gDNA that made up the material.

The CDR3 is 13 amino acids. Assay: immunoSEQ multiplex PCR; the TCRdb copy retains only in-frame clones and omits some. The sample gives around 620,000 clones, around 90% of which show up once; roughly 0.25% is in the top ten. Specimen: peripheral blood. The origin of this receptor is a woman under 30 with acute or convalescent COVID-19. The V call is TRBV21-1, the J call TRBJ2-7; TRBD2 was called by the table and not checked on the DNA. TRBV21-1 is a pseudogene. CDR3 nucleotides: TGTGCCAGCAGTTCAACCCGAGAGGCCGAGCAGTACTTC. Translated, it gives CASSSTREAEQYF.